Below, 25 T cell receptor beta chains from the same sample are listed, as sequenced in a study of tumor and adjacent non-tumor tissue in lung cancer. No cell sorting was done before RNA was extracted from the tissue. Three rounds of nested PCR, following a modified ARM-PCR protocol, produced the TCRbeta library. TCRdb processed the multiplex PCR reads anew with MiXCR; each CDR3 protein has one entry. The table includes about 140,000 distinct CDR3 sequences, around 61% detected once. The material sequenced was lung tumor tissue. The receptor source for this set is a man in his sixties with small cell lung cancer.

About this clonotype itself: The CDR3 does not end in the conserved phenylalanine or tryptophan, so this is likely a read error. The V and J genes are TRBV20-1 and TRBJ2-1, with TRBD2 matching 10 bases. The junction had 9 bases not matched to a gene; V was cut back by 8 bases and J by 5 bases. Germline V gene lookup returns CDR1 DFQATT and CDR2 SNEGSKA (reference sequence). The length of the CDR3 is 14 residues. The CDR3 DNA sequence: TGCAGTCCCGATTCCGGACTAGCGGACAATGAGCAGTTCCTC. This gives the protein CSPDSGLADNEQFL.

For this clonotype: This may arise from a read error, as a much more abundant clone is one base away. The rearrangement links TRBV4-1 to TRBJ2-1; TRBD2 matches at 11 bases. Germline CDR1 is MGHRA and CDR2 is YSYEKL. The CDR3 has 18 amino acids. The junction had 11 bases not matched to a gene; V was cut back by 0 bases and J by 7 bases. DNA of the CDR3: TGCGCCAGCAGCCAAGAGATTAGCGGGAGGGCCTTGGGGAATGAGCAGTTCTTC. Translation gives CASSQEISGRALGNEQFF.

The V call is TRBV6-5, the J call TRBJ2-7; 7 nucleotides agree with TRBD2. Germline V CDR1 and CDR2: MNHEY, SVGAGI. Trimming removed 8 bases from V and 3 bases from J; junction bases left unmatched: 10. The CDR3 extends over 14 amino acids. The CDR3 is CASRSGGSRYEQYF. The CDR3 DNA is TGTGCCAGCCGCTCGGGGGGTAGCCGCTACGAGCAGTACTTC.

Comment on this clonotype: A single base separates this from a much larger clone, so it may be a read error. The chain is built from TRBV12-5 and TRBJ2-4; D might be TRBD1 (6 bases). Trimming shortened V by 2 bases and J by 13 bases, and 12 bases separated the two germline ends. This CDR3 has 12 amino acids. Germline-derived CDR1 and CDR2 are LGHNT and FRNRAP. In nucleotides, the CDR3 is TGTGCTAGTGGTTTGTCTAGAGGGGGACAGTACTTC. Its protein is CASGLSRGGQYF.

Remarks on this clonotype: One end of the junction is discordant with germline, which a read error may explain. The chain has TRBV6-6 and TRBJ1-2; D not certain. The germline CDR1 and CDR2 sequences are MNHNY and SVGAGI (reference sequence). This CDR3 comprises 12 residues. The DNA of the CDR3 is TGTGCCAGCAGTCATAACGCCGATGGCTACAACTTC. This gives the protein CASSHNADGYNF.

Note on this clonotype: This may be a read error: a much more frequent sequence differs by one nucleotide. The V and J genes are TRBV4-2 and TRBJ2-6; D not certain. Between the trimmed V and J ends, which lost 3 bases and 1 base, there was a span of 10 bases. From germline, CDR1 is LGHNA and CDR2 YNFKEQ. This CDR3 region has 16 residues. The CDR3 spells CASSQNPVSGANVLTF. The CDR3 DNA follows: TGTGCCAGCAGCCAGAATCCAGTTTCTGGGGCCAACGTCCTGACTTTC.

This chain links TRBV20-1 with TRBJ1-1, with D maybe TRBD1 (6 bases). The V and J ends lost 4 bases and 4 bases respectively, with 22 bases between them. Per the germline V gene, CDR1 is DFQATT and CDR2 is SNEGSKA (reference sequence). The CDR3 totals 16 residues. The CDR3 here is CSAIESGAGGSTEAFF. The CDR3 bases are TGCAGTGCTATAGAATCGGGGGCGGGAGGGAGCACTGAAGCTTTCTTT.

In its sample, this clonotype was seen a few times. A read error may be the cause here, since a much bigger clone is one base away. The V gene is TRBV4-2, the J gene TRBJ1-2, with D possibly being TRBD1 (6 bases). The CDR3 contains 14 residues. V was shortened by 1 base and J by 8 bases, with 14 bases between the two germline ends. Germline-derived CDR1 and CDR2 are LGHNA and YNFKEQ. The CDR3 protein is CASSQVTGLYGYTF. In DNA form, the CDR3 reads TGTGCCAGCAGCCAAGTTACAGGGTTATACGGCTACACCTTC.

A few counts support this clonotype. The chain carries TRBV6-5 and TRBJ1-2; no clear D. The CDR3 runs 13 residues. Between the trimmed V and J ends, which lost 6 bases and 3 bases, there was a span of 11 bases. The germline V gene encodes CDR1 MNHEY and CDR2 SVGAGI. CDR3 residues: CASSTQEYYGYTF. The CDR3 DNA reads TGTGCCAGCAGCACACAAGAATACTATGGCTACACCTTC.

The V and J genes are TRBV11-2 and TRBJ2-1; D unclear. Trimming stripped 4 bases from V and 3 bases from J, with 19 bases between. The CDR3 has 17 residues. The germline V gene has CDR1 SGHAT and CDR2 FQNNGV. The CDR3 DNA reads TGTGCCAGCAGCTCAAACGAACGAGTATATGTCTACAATGAGCAGTTCTTC. It encodes CASSSNERVYVYNEQFF.

This clonotype was detected many times. CDR3 in amino acids: CASSPTTQSHEQYF. The CDR3, as DNA: TGTGCCAGCAGCCCGACTACTCAGTCCCACGAGCAGTACTTC. This chain uses TRBV11-1 with TRBJ2-7, with D maybe TRBD2 (5 bases). Germline values: CDR1 SGHAT, CDR2 FQDESV (reference sequence). CDR3 length: 14 residues. V gave up 5 bases and J gave up 5 bases, with 16 bases separating them.

Note on this clonotype: A read error may account for a junction end that differs from germline. This rearrangement joins TRBV29-1 to TRBJ1-1; 8 bases are a match to TRBD1. The CDR3 consists of 13 residues. CDR1 and CDR2 (germline): SQVTM, ANQGSEA. The CDR3 region has the DNA TGCAGCGTCCTGACAGGGGTGAACACTGTAGCTTTCTTT. Translation gives CSVLTGVNTVAFF. Full variable domain (remainder filled in from reference TRBV29-1 and TRBJ1-1): SAVISQKPSRDICQRGTSLTIQCQVDSQVTMMFWYRQQPGQSLTLIATANQGSEATYESGFVIDKFPISRPNLTFSTLTVSNMSPEDSSIYLCSVLTGVNTVAFFGQGTRLTVV.

A word on this clonotype: An end of the junction differs from the germline gene, which may be a read error. The gene calls are TRBV20-1 and TRBJ2-3, with TRBD2 identical over 10 bases. Germline V gene lookup returns CDR1 DFQATT and CDR2 SNEGSKA (reference sequence). This CDR3 has 13 residues. CDR3 DNA: TGCAATGCTAGGAGACTAGCGGGAGATACGCAGTATTTT. As protein: CNARRLAGDTQYF.

With respect to this clonotype: Relative to the germline gene, one junction end is altered; a read error may explain this. This rearrangement joins TRBV6-1 to TRBJ1-2; 10 nucleotides agree with TRBD1. This CDR3 contains 14 residues. Germline V gives CDR1 MNHNS, CDR2 SASEGT. CDR3 sequence reads: CASSERWDRGDYAF. The DNA of the CDR3 is TGTGCCAGCAGTGAAAGATGGGACAGGGGCGACTACGCCTTC.

As for this clonotype: The missing conserved phenylalanine or tryptophan at the end of this CDR3 makes a read error likely. The chain couples TRBV11-2 to TRBJ2-3, with TRBD2 matching 8 bases. The CDR3 totals 16 residues. Germline loops: CDR1 SGHAT, CDR2 FQNNGV. Germline trimming cut 2 bases from V and 1 base from J; bases unmatched to any gene: 5. The CDR3: CASSLHRAGGTDTQYL. DNA for the CDR3: TGTGCCAGCAGCTTACACCGAGCGGGAGGCACAGATACGCAGTATTTG.

With regard to this clonotype: At one end the junction does not follow the germline gene, possibly because of a read error. This rearrangement joins TRBV29-1 to TRBJ2-1; TRBD1 might be the D (5 bases). Germline CDR1 and CDR2: SQVTM and ANQGSEA. The CDR3 runs to 13 residues. The CDR3 is CGVETSLGVEQFF. The DNA for the CDR3 is TGCGGCGTTGAGACGAGCCTAGGGGTCGAGCAGTTCTTC.

A remark on this clonotype: Mismatch with germline at one junction end may stem from a read error. The chain joins TRBV4-1 to TRBJ2-7; D is undetermined. In germline, CDR1 is MGHRA, CDR2 YSYEKL. This CDR3 is 14 amino acids long. As DNA, the CDR3 is TGCGCCAACAGCCTGGCGAAGAGCTCCTACGGGCAGTACTTC. This translates into CANSLAKSSYGQYF.

This chain uses TRBV7-6 with TRBJ2-1; 10 bases fit TRBD2. This CDR3 has 16 residues. Trimming took 5 bases from V and 1 from J; bases not matched to a gene: 5. Germline loops: CDR1 SGHVS, CDR2 FNYEAQ. CDR3 region: CASSPLAGGSYNEQFF. Written as DNA, the CDR3 is TGTGCCAGCAGCCCCTTAGCGGGAGGATCCTACAATGAGCAGTTCTTC.

The chain combines TRBV29-1 with TRBJ2-3; D not resolved. The germline V gene has CDR1 SQVTM and CDR2 ANQGSEA. CDR3 length: 13 amino acids. With 2 bases removed from V and 5 bases from J, the gap between germline ends came to 11 bases. The CDR3, as DNA: TGCAGCGTTGAACGAGGAAGCGTAGATACGCAGTATTTT. It specifies CSVERGSVDTQYF.

This clonotype was detected only a few times. The DNA for the CDR3 is TGCACCAGCAGCCAAGATCGGAGGCAGCCCCAGCATTTT. Translated: CTSSQDRRQPQHF. The rearrangement links TRBV1 to TRBJ1-5. TRBV1 is described as a pseudogene. CDR3 size: 13 residues.

The chain carries TRBV12-3 or TRBV12-4 and TRBJ1-2; D possibly corresponds to TRBD1 (5 bases). V lost 1 base, J lost 3 bases, and 6 bases lay in between. The CDR3 runs to 13 residues. The chain's CDR3 is CASSLGQYYGYTF. CDR3 bases: TGTGCCAGCAGTTTAGGACAGTACTATGGCTACACCTTC.

This clonotype is a singleton in its sample. The junction and the germline gene differ at one end; a read error may be behind it. This chain uses TRBV19 with TRBJ2-5; D is uncertain. The CDR3 is made up of 14 amino acids. Germline V lookup: CDR1 LNHDA, CDR2 SQIVND (reference sequence). CDR3 sequence (DNA): TGTGTCAGTAAACGGAATGGAGCACAAGAGACCCAGTACTTC. Translating it yields CVSKRNGAQETQYF.

The rearrangement links TRBV7-9 to TRBJ2-5; weak D call: TRBD2 (6 bases). Trimming took 0 bases from V and 5 from J, leaving 10 bases between them. This CDR3 comprises 14 residues. Germline V CDR1 and CDR2: SEHNR, FQNEAQ (reference sequence). The chain's CDR3 is CASSLAGGGETQYF. The DNA for the CDR3 is TGTGCCAGCAGCTTAGCGGGAGGTGGGGAGACCCAGTACTTC.

This clonotype occurred many times. The chain joins TRBV30 to TRBJ1-4; TRBD1 might be the D (6 bases). Germline V gene sequence: CDR1 GTSNPN, CDR2 SVGIG (reference sequence). The CDR3 runs 14 residues. With 2 bases removed from V and 7 bases from J, the gap between germline ends came to 14 bases. DNA of the CDR3: TGTGCCTGGAGTCTACCAGGGGTCGGTGAAAAACTGTTTTTT. Its protein is CAWSLPGVGEKLFF. The variable domain in full, completed from reference TRBV30 and TRBJ1-4, reads SQTIHQWPATLVQPVGSPLSLECTVEGTSNPNLYWYRQAAGRGLQLLFYSVGIGQISSEVPQNLSASRPQDRQFILSSKKLLLSDSGFYLCAWSLPGVGEKLFFGSGTQLSVL.

This clonotype has ten or more counts. The chain uses TRBV20-1 and TRBJ2-3, with a possible D match to TRBD1 (6 bases). V lost 6 bases and J 6 bases, leaving 13 bases between the germline ends. Germline V lookup: CDR1 DFQATT, CDR2 SNEGSKA (reference sequence). The CDR3 loop spans 12 amino acids. The CDR3 spells CSARTQGDTQYF. DNA for the CDR3: TGCAGTGCCAGGACTCAGGGGGATACGCAGTATTTT.